The 20 T cell receptor beta chains presented below share a single source sample, sequenced in a study of patients and donors after allogeneic stem cell transplantation. TCRdb re-called the RT-PCR reads with MiXCR, one entry per CDR3 protein. Counted here are about 87,000 distinct CDR3 sequences, approximately 5.2% occurring once; the ten biggest clones make up approximately 2.5%. Sequenced sample: blood, either unsorted or a sorted T cell fraction (not recorded which). These receptors were obtained from a human donor who was either an allogeneic HSCT recipient or a stem cell or donor lymphocyte infusion donor (not recorded which). It is not recorded whose cells these are; they may come from a transplant donor.

This clonotype was found many times. The CDR3 protein is CASSQWTSGGEQYF. The CDR3 DNA is TGTGCCAGCAGCCAATGGACTAGCGGGGGTGAGCAGTACTTC. This chain joins TRBV3-1 and TRBJ2-7, with 13 bases identical to TRBD2. V was clipped by 2 bases and J by 7 bases; unmatched bases: 2. Germline-derived CDR1 and CDR2 are LGHDT and YNNKEL (reference sequence). There are 14 residues in the CDR3.

At least ten counts were recorded for this clonotype. This chain connects TRBV9 to TRBJ2-7, with 9 bases lining up with TRBD1. The CDR3 sequence is 13 residues long. The V gene end was trimmed by 4 bases and the J gene end by 4 bases; junction bases not matched to a gene: 3. CDR1 SGDLS and CDR2 YYNGEE come from the germline V gene. CDR3 region: CASSRDRAYEQYF. The CDR3 DNA reads TGTGCCAGCAGCAGGGACAGGGCGTACGAGCAGTACTTC.

This clonotype showed up many times. V and J are TRBV19 and TRBJ1-1; 7 nucleotides agree with TRBD1. This CDR3 has 17 residues. Germline CDR1 is LNHDA and CDR2 is SQIVND (reference sequence). The junction had 17 bases not matched to a gene; V was cut back by 5 bases and J by 5 bases. CDR3 sequence reads: CASSPGGGRLSTTEAFF. The CDR3 DNA follows: TGTGCCAGTAGTCCAGGGGGGGGGCGTTTATCGACTACTGAAGCTTTCTTT.

The rearrangement uses TRBV20-1 and TRBJ1-1; D ambiguous. Looked up from germline, CDR1 is DFQATT and CDR2 is SNEGSKA (reference sequence). This CDR3 is 13 amino acids long. The V gene lost 0 bases and the J gene lost 2 bases, with 7 bases spanning the gap. This CDR3 is CSARDPLNTEAFF. In DNA form, the CDR3 reads TGCAGTGCTAGAGATCCGCTCAACACTGAAGCTTTCTTT.

Many counts were recorded for this clonotype. The chain is built from TRBV6-1 and TRBJ2-3, with D unresolved. The germline V and J ends were trimmed by 3 bases and 4 bases, with 8 bases remaining between them. CDR1 and CDR2 (germline): MNHNS, SASEGT. The CDR3 length is 13 residues. The CDR3 reads CASSEAFPDTQYF. The CDR3 coding sequence is TGTGCCAGCAGTGAGGCTTTCCCAGATACGCAGTATTTT.

At least ten counts were recorded for this clonotype. The rearrangement uses TRBV30 and TRBJ1-1, with D perhaps TRBD1 (6 bases). Germline CDR1 reads GTSNPN; CDR2 reads SVGIG (reference sequence). Trimming removed 8 bases from V and 1 base from J, with 26 bases in between. This CDR3 spans 17 amino acids. CDR3 protein: CARVNLGQGTRNTEAFF. DNA for the CDR3: TGTGCCAGGGTGAACCTTGGCCAGGGGACCAGGAACACTGAAGCTTTCTTT.

This clonotype was seen many times. This chain links TRBV5-1 with TRBJ2-7; a weak D match, TRBD2 (6 bases). This CDR3 region has 18 residues. V was trimmed by 2 bases and J by 2 bases, leaving 23 bases between them. Germline loops: CDR1 SGHRS, CDR2 YFSETQ. The DNA for the CDR3 is TGCGCCAGCAGCTTCCGGGAACCGTCTCCGGGACTCCCCTACGAGCAGTACTTC. Protein sequence: CASSFREPSPGLPYEQYF.

Many counts were recorded for this clonotype. CDR3 coding DNA: TGTGCCAGCTCCCTAGCGGAGTACAATGAGCAGTTCTTC. This encodes CASSLAEYNEQFF. This chain joins TRBV7-3 and TRBJ2-1; 7 nucleotides line up with TRBD2. This CDR3 has 13 residues. Germline loops: CDR1 SGHTA, CDR2 FQGTGA. V lost 8 bases to trimming and J lost 4 bases; unmatched junction nucleotides: 5.

This chain connects TRBV5-1 to TRBJ1-2, with unresolved D. The CDR3 extends over 15 amino acids. The germline gives CDR1 SGHRS, CDR2 YFSETQ. V shed 0 bases and J shed 6 bases, with 15 bases lying between them. The CDR3 protein is CASSLANGVEDGYTF. For the CDR3, the DNA is TGCGCCAGCAGCTTGGCTAACGGGGTTGAGGATGGCTACACCTTC.

This clonotype was seen a handful of times. The rearrangement links TRBV20-1 to TRBJ2-4; D is unclear. Trimming left V 0 bases short and J 1 base short, with 7 bases between. This CDR3 has 14 residues. In germline, CDR1 is DFQATT, CDR2 SNEGSKA (reference sequence). The CDR3 sequence is CSARDSRAKNIQYF. The DNA of the CDR3 is TGCAGTGCTAGAGATAGCAGGGCCAAAAACATTCAGTACTTC.

The chain links TRBV7-3 to TRBJ2-2; D might be TRBD1 or TRBD2, each matching 7 bases. CDR1 is SGHTA and CDR2 is FQGTGA in the germline V gene. Trimming took off 5 bases at V and 5 bases at J, with 12 bases between the two ends. The CDR3 runs to 14 residues. CDR3 nucleotide sequence: TGTGCCAGCAGCCGACAGGGAGGGACCGGGGAGCTGTTTTTT. It is translated as CASSRQGGTGELFF.

The V call is TRBV5-1, the J call TRBJ1-2; TRBD1 matches at 7 bases. J gave up 3 bases and V 6 bases, and 14 bases lay outside the gene matches. CDR1 is SGHRS, CDR2 YFSETQ, per germline. The CDR3 has 16 amino acids. DNA of the CDR3: TGCGCCAGCACCCTAGTCCCGGGACAGACTGACTATGGCTACACCTTC. Amino acid sequence: CASTLVPGQTDYGYTF.

This clonotype was recorded a few times. V and J are TRBV20-1 and TRBJ1-2, with TRBD1 identical over 8 bases. After removal of 0 bases from V and 3 bases from J, the junction contained 9 bases not matched to a gene. This CDR3 has 16 residues. Germline CDR1 and CDR2: DFQATT and SNEGSKA (reference sequence). Here the CDR3 reads CSARDPFRGRDYGYTF. The DNA of the CDR3 is TGCAGTGCTAGAGACCCATTCAGGGGGCGCGACTATGGCTACACCTTC.

This clonotype occurred many times. The chain recombines TRBV3-1 with TRBJ1-1; 7 bases fit TRBD1. Germline V gives CDR1 LGHDT, CDR2 YNNKEL (reference sequence). The CDR3 has 14 amino acids. Trimming took 3 bases from V and 7 from J; bases not matched to a gene: 8. The CDR3 is CASSHRGGHGEAFF. The CDR3 nucleotides are TGTGCCAGCAGCCACAGGGGGGGCCACGGTGAAGCTTTCTTT.

This clonotype was seen repeatedly, ten times or more. This sequence joins TRBV3-1 and TRBJ2-2; D gene ambiguous. CDR1 is LGHDT and CDR2 is YNNKEL in the germline V gene (reference sequence). CDR3 length equals 13 residues. Between the trimmed V and J ends, which lost 1 base and 7 bases, there was a span of 7 bases. The CDR3 spells CASSQGWIGELFF. CDR3 in DNA: TGTGCCAGCAGCCAAGGGTGGATCGGGGAGCTGTTTTTT. The full variable domain, completed using reference TRBV3-1 and TRBJ2-2, is DTAVSQTPKYLVTQMGNDKSIKCEQNLGHDTMYWYKQDSKKFLKIMFSYNNKELIINETVPNRFSPKSPDKAHLNLHINSLELGDSAVYFCASSQGWIGELFFGEGSRLTVL.

In its sample, this clonotype was seen many times. V usage is TRBV7-6 and J usage is TRBJ2-7; 14 bases line up with TRBD2. The germline gives CDR1 SGHVS, CDR2 FNYEAQ. Trimming cost V 5 bases and J 6 bases; bases outside gene matches: 9. This CDR3 contains 16 residues. The CDR3: CASSLRGLAGETEQYF. In DNA, the CDR3 is TGTGCCAGCAGCCTAAGGGGACTAGCGGGAGAGACCGAGCAGTACTTC. Full variable domain (rest looked up from reference TRBV7-6 and TRBJ2-7): GAGVSQSPRYKVTKRGQDVALRCDPISGHVSLYWYRQALGQGPEFLTYFNYEAQQDKSGLPNDRFSAERPEGSISTLTIQRTEQRDSAMYRCASSLRGLAGETEQYFGPGTRLTVT.

This clonotype has ten or more counts. This rearrangement joins TRBV11-2 to TRBJ2-1; 12 bases match TRBD2. This CDR3 has 18 residues. Germline assignment: CDR1 SGHAT and CDR2 FQNNGV. The junction had 11 bases not matched to a gene; V was cut back by 3 bases and J by 5 bases. For the CDR3, the DNA is TGTGCCAGCAGCTTTTCCCTTAGACTAGCGGGAGACAACAATGAGCAGTTCTTC. Amino acids: CASSFSLRLAGDNNEQFF.

This clonotype has at least ten counts. This chain joins TRBV28 and TRBJ2-1, with 10 bases identical to TRBD2. The CDR3 has 15 amino acids. Germline V gives CDR1 MDHEN, CDR2 SYDVKM. V was pared by 5 bases and J by 7 bases, with 8 bases of the junction left unmatched. The CDR3 reads CASSTIAGGINEQFF. CDR3 nucleotides: TGTGCCAGCAGTACAATAGCGGGAGGTATAAATGAGCAGTTCTTC.

In this sample, this clonotype turned up many times. V usage is TRBV5-1 and J usage is TRBJ1-1; 7 nucleotides match TRBD1. Germline CDR1 and CDR2: SGHRS and YFSETQ. V was pared by 4 bases and J by 1 base, with 13 bases of the junction left unmatched. This CDR3 has 17 residues. In DNA, the CDR3 is TGCGCCAGCAGCCCCGAGCCCCAACAGGGGTGGAACACTGAAGCTTTCTTT. Translation gives CASSPEPQQGWNTEAFF.

This clonotype has ten or more counts. The gene calls are TRBV18 and TRBJ2-3, with TRBD2 as a possible D gene (6 bases). Germline V lookup: CDR1 KGHSH, CDR2 LQKENI. The V gene lost 0 bases and the J gene lost 8 bases, with 6 bases spanning the gap. CDR3 size: 12 residues. DNA of the CDR3: TGTGCCAGCTCACCACCGGAGGGTACGCAGTATTTT. It is translated as CASSPPEGTQYF.